These 5 T cell receptor beta chains were all obtained from the same sample, sequenced in a study of T cell changes during pregnancy in multiple sclerosis. Assay used: immunoSEQ multiplex PCR; TCRdb lists only in-frame clones, some missing. The sample lists approximately 90,000 clones, 80% to 95% occurring once. The sequencing used peripheral blood, collected before pregnancy. The receptors were gathered from a female donor with multiple sclerosis, enrolled in a pregnancy study.

A few counts support this clone. The chain uses TRBV19 and TRBJ1-1; D is perhaps TRBD1 (5 bases). This CDR3 comprises 13 residues. CDR1 LNHDA and CDR2 SQIVND come from the germline V gene (reference sequence). V was trimmed by 3 bases and J by 3 bases, leaving 8 bases between them. The CDR3 region is CASSIWGDTEAFF. The CDR3 region has the DNA TGTGCCAGTAGTATCTGGGGGGACACTGAAGCTTTCTTT.

The chain combines TRBV5-1 with TRBJ2-2; 9 bases fit TRBD1. From germline, CDR1 is SGHRS and CDR2 YFSETQ. Trimming cost V 4 bases and J 3 bases; bases outside gene matches: 7. The CDR3 has 16 amino acids. The CDR3 loop reads CASSPPGQGDTGELFF. CDR3 bases: TGCGCCAGCAGCCCCCCGGGACAGGGAGACACCGGGGAGCTGTTTTTT. The entire variable domain, with the rest obtained from reference TRBV5-1 and TRBJ2-2, is as follows: KAGVTQTPRYLIKTRGQQVTLSCSPISGHRSVSWYQQTPGQGLQFLFEYFSETQRNKGNFPGRFSGRQFSNSRSEMNVSTLELGDSALYLCASSPPGQGDTGELFFGEGSRLTVL.

This chain links TRBV28 with TRBJ1-3; 8 bases fit TRBD1. The J segment lost 5 bases and the V segment lost 7 bases, leaving 10 bases of the junction unmatched. The CDR3 is made up of 15 amino acids. CDR1 MDHEN and CDR2 SYDVKM come from the germline V gene. In DNA, the CDR3 is TGTGCCAGCAACCTCGGACAGGGAGAAAGAAACACCATATATTTT. The encoded protein is CASNLGQGERNTIYF.

The CDR3 DNA reads as TGTGCCAGCAGCTTAAACAGGGCCTATGGCTACACCTTC. Protein product: CASSLNRAYGYTF. V is TRBV5-4 and J is TRBJ1-2, with D possibly matching TRBD1 (6 bases). Germline V lookup: CDR1 SGHNT, CDR2 YYREEE (reference sequence). Trimming took 2 bases from V and 4 from J, leaving 9 bases between them. The length of the CDR3 is 13 residues. The full variable domain, in which reference TRBV5-4 and TRBJ1-2 provide the parts outside the CDR3, is ETGVTQSPTHLIKTRGQQVTLRCSSQSGHNTVSWYQQALGQGPQFIFQYYREEENGRGNFPPRFSGLQFPNYSSELNVNALELDDSALYLCASSLNRAYGYTFGSGTRLTVV.

This clone was detected once. The genes are TRBV18 and TRBJ1-1; 11 positions match TRBD1. This CDR3 is 15 amino acids long. The V segment lost 5 bases and the J segment 5 bases; nucleotides outside the gene matches: 7. The germline CDR1 and CDR2 sequences are KGHSH and LQKENI. CDR3 amino acids: CASSAGQGARTEAFF. CDR3 DNA: TGTGCCAGCTCAGCAGGACAGGGGGCGCGTACTGAAGCTTTCTTT.